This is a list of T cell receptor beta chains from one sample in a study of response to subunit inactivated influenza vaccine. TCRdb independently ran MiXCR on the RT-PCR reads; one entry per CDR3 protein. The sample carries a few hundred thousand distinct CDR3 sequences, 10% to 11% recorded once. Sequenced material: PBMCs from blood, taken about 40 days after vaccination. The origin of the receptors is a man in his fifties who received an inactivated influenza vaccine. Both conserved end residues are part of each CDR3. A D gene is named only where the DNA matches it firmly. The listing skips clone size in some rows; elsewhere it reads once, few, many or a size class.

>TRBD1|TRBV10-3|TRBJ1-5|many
TGTGCCATCAGCAATCCCGGGACAGGGATAGATCAGCCCCAGCATTTT
CAISNPGTGIDQPQHF
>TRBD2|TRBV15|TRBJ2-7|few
TGTGCCACCAGCACAACTAGCGGTCTTCTCTACGAGCAGTACTTC
CATSTTSGLLYEQYF
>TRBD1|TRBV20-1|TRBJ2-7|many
TGCAGTGCTATACAGGGGGGTACCTACGAGCAGTACTTC
CSAIQGGTYEQYF
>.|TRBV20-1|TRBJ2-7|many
TGCAGTGCTAGAGATGACAAGGGAGGCTACGAGCAGTACTTC
CSARDDKGGYEQYF
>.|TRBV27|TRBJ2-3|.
TGTGCCAGCAGTTCACGACAGAAAAGCCCAGATACGCAGTATTTT
CASSSRQKSPDTQYF
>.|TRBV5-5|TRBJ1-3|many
TGTGCCAGCAGCTCCACAGGCTCTGGAAACACCATATATTTT
CASSSTGSGNTIYF
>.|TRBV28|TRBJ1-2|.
TGTGCCAGCAGTTTATCCAGCTATGGCTACACCTTC
CASSLSSYGYTF
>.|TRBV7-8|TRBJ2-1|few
TGTGCCAGCAGCTCCGAGGCTTCATACTACAATGAGCAGTTCTTC
CASSSEASYYNEQFF
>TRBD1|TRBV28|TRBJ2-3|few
TGTGCCAGCAGCACGGACAGGGGGCATGGAGATACGCAGTATTTT
CASSTDRGHGDTQYF
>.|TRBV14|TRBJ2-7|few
TGTGCCAGCAGCCGAGTCATGCCCCCCAACGAGCAGTACTTC
CASSRVMPPNEQYF
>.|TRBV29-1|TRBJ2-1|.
TGCAGCGTGGGGACGTACGACTACAATGAGCAGTTCTTC
CSVGTYDYNEQFF
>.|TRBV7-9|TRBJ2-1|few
TGTGCCAGCAGCTTAGTAGCCCACAATGAGCAGTTCTTC
CASSLVAHNEQFF
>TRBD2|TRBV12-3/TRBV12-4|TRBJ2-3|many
TGTGCCAGCAGACGACTAGCGGGAGTCACAGATACGCAGTATTTT
CASRRLAGVTDTQYF
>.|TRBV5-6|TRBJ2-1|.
TGTGCCATGAGCCCCGGACTCCTCTGCGAGCAGTTCTTC
CAMSPGLLCEQFF
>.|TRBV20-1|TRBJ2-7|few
TGCAGTGCTAGAGGTCCGGCCCTCTACGAGCAGTACTTC
CSARGPALYEQYF
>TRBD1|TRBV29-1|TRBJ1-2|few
TGCAGCGTTACAGGGGAGCTCAAAACTAACTATGGCTACACCTTC
CSVTGELKTNYGYTF
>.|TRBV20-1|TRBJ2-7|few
TGCAGTGCTAGAGTAGACTACTACGAGCAGTACTTC
CSARVDYYEQYF
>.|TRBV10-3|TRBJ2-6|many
TGTGCCAGTCGGGACTCTGGGGCCAACGTCCTGACTTTC
CASRDSGANVLTF
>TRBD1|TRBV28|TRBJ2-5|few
TGTGCCAGCAGAACAACGGGACAGGCGATGTACCAAGAGACCCAGTACTTC
CASRTTGQAMYQETQYF
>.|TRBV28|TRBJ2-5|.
TGTGCCAGCAGTAACCCCAAGACAGGAGGATCAGAGACCCAGTACTTC
CASSNPKTGGSETQYF
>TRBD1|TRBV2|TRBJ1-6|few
TGTGCCAGCAAACGGGACAGGGCAAATAATTCACCCCTCCACTTT
CASKRDRANNSPLHF
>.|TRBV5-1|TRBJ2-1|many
TGCGCCAGCAGCTTGGCAGGGGCACTCTACAATGAGCAGTTCTTC
CASSLAGALYNEQFF
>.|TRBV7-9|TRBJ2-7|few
TGTGCCAGCAGCCCAGGGGTGGTCAGCTACGAGCAGTACTTC
CASSPGVVSYEQYF
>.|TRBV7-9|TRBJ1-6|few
TGTGCCAGCAGCTTAGTTACAGGATACAATTCACCCCTCCACTTT
CASSLVTGYNSPLHF
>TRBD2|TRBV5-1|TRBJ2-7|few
TGCGCCAGCAGCCCGAGCGGGGGGGTCGGGCTCTACGAGCAGTACTTC
CASSPSGGVGLYEQYF
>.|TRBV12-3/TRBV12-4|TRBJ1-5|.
TGTGCCAGCAGTCCACAGGTTCCCAGCAATCAGCCCCAGCATTTT
CASSPQVPSNQPQHF
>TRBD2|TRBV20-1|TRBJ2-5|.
TGCAGTGCCCCCGGGACTAGCGGGAGGATTGGAGAGACCCAGTACTTC
CSAPGTSGRIGETQYF
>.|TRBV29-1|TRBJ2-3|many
TGCAGCTCCAAGGGCTTCCAGACGCCTAGCACAGATACGCAGTATTTT
CSSKGFQTPSTDTQYF
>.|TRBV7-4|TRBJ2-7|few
TGTGCCAGCAGCTCACCCAGGGTCCACGAGCAGTACTTC
CASSSPRVHEQYF
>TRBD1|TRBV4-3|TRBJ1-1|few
TGCGCCAGCAGCCAATATTGGGAGGGGGCTTCGGGTGACACTGAAGCTTTCTTT
CASSQYWEGASGDTEAFF
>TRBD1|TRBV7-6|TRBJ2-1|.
TGTGCCAGCAGCAAGGGACAGGGAATTTACAATGAGCAGTTCTTC
CASSKGQGIYNEQFF